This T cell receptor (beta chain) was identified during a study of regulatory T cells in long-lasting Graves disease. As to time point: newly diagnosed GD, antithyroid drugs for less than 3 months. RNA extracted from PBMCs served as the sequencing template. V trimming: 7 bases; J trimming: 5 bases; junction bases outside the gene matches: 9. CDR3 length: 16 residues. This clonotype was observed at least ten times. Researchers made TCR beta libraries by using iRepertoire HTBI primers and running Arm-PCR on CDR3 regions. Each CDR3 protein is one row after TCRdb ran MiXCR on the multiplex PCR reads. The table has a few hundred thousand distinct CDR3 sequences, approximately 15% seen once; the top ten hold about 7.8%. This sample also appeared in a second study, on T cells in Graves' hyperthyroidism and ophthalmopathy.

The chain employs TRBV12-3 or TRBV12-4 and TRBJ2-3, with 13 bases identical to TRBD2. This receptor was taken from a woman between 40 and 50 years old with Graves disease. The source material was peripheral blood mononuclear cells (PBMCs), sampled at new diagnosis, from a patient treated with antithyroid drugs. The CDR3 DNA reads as TGTGCCAGCACCCCGGGGACTAGCGGGATGGGAGATACGCAGTATTTT. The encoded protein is CASTPGTSGMGDTQYF.